This T cell receptor (beta chain) appears in the sequencing data of a study of graft-versus-host responses after intestinal transplantation (dated by TCRdb to the early 2020s). Study-level background: The transplants that recipients got were multivisceral, liver-intestinal, or isolated intestinal. After intestinal transplantation, graft-versus-host and host-versus-graft alloreactive T cell clones in the graft, circulation and bone marrow were tracked using bulk TCR-beta CDR3 sequencing. The cohort enrolled 24 intestinal transplant recipients, one of whom was a retransplant, and 3 patients without pretransplant specimens were excluded. Rather than going through the commercial service, samples from a few later patients were sequenced in-house on an Illumina MiSeq and processed with MiXCR. To identify alloreactive clones, pre-transplant mixed lymphocyte reaction products were sequenced and then compared with unstimulated pre-transplant donor and recipient T cells. A peak of at least 4% donor T cells among recipient peripheral blood mononuclear cells was the definition used for donor T cell macrochimerism. Anti-thymocyte globulin induction was given to all recipients, followed by maintenance tacrolimus and steroids for approximately 3 years. What the work shows at the level of the full study, not this receptor alone: Conclusions were limited by the relatively low number and heterogeneity of intestinal transplant patients. Early after transplant, peak levels of circulating GvH clones were found to be associated with declines in HvG clones. GvH clones were detected in recipient bone marrow, and some appeared earlier in ileal mucosa or blood, consistent with an intestinal mucosal origin. High GvH to HvG T cell clonal ratios were observed in the allografts of patients with donor T cell macrochimerism.

Library creation used the immunoSEQ multiplex PCR assay. In most patients, genomic DNA was isolated using the Qiagen DNeasy Blood and Tissue Kit and sent frozen to Adaptive Biotechnologies for TCR sequencing. For most patients, high-throughput TCR-beta CDR3 sequencing of genomic DNA was performed by Adaptive Biotechnologies. Under the source paper's analysis protocol: Adaptive's ImmunoSEQ software supplied the TCR sequencing data for around 19 patients, while MiXCR and VDJtools were used to process a few other patients. To correct CD4 versus CD8 sorting errors, sequences present in both subsets at a frequency ratio below 5:1 were removed. Because the origin of CDR3 nucleotide sequences shared between donor and recipient could not be assigned, those sequences were removed. To count as alloreactive, a clone needed at least 2-fold expansion over unstimulated cells and a minimum CFSE-low frequency of 0.002% (template counts) or 0.001% (read counts). Mappable clones were those detected in sequenced pre-transplant spleen, lymph node, or MLR CFSE-low populations of the donor or recipient. The cumulative frequency of alloreactive clones was calculated as a percentage of all sequences, weighted by copy number. TCRdb provides this immuneACCESS table in a form limited to in-frame rearrangements. Some clones are lacking; in checked studies, under half of them reflect an unresolved V gene, and why the rest are absent is not known. V, J and clone size are those of that table, while D and trimming were read from the DNA. The sample contains more than 65,000 clones, approximately 90% of them found a single time. The ten largest account for roughly 0.4% of the sample.

The time point label here, explained by the study, means: cells obtained before transplantation from donor or recipient. CD3+CD4+ and CD3+CD8+ populations were FACS-sorted from unstimulated pre-transplant donor and recipient cells taken from spleen or lymph nodes. In regard to this clone: Its binding antigen is unknown. Per-nucleotide qualities are absent, and no much larger clonotype sits a single base away.

Ends trimmed: V by 5 bases, J by 2 bases; bases unmatched to a gene: 7. Counted from cysteine to phenylalanine, this CDR3 has 15 amino acids. CDR3 DNA is the only sequence kept; it has 45 bases, read in frame from the first base. The germline V gene specifies LGHNA as CDR1 and YSLEER as CDR2. The V and J segments used are TRBV4-3 and TRBJ2-5, with 8 bases matching TRBD1. The sequences come from unstimulated CD8+ T cells sorted from spleen or lymph node cells, collected before transplant. This TCR came from a human donor who was the organ donor for an intestinal transplant. The CDR3 reads as follows: CASSYLYRGQETQYF. The bases read TGCGCCAGCAGCTACCTCTACAGGGGGCAAGAGACCCAGTACTTC.